Below, one T cell receptor beta chain is given with its context. This CDR3 is 16 amino acids long. V was cut by 5 bases and J by 3 bases, with 20 bases left in between. Germline CDR1 is MDHEN and CDR2 is SYDVKM. The sample comes from a study of blood T cell repertoires in COVID-19. In the authors' workflow: How many nucleated cells were present was estimated from reference gene primer amplification. Generated by immunoSEQ multiplex PCR, the TCRdb table keeps only in-frame clones and is missing some. Clone size and the V and J calls come from that table; the DNA yielded D and trimming. The profile shows 210,000 or so clones, roughly 80% of them singletons.

The clonotype was recovered from a man in his 60s who had recovered from COVID-19. The J gene is TRBJ2-7, the V gene TRBV28, with D maybe TRBD1 (6 bases). Sequencing was done on a sample of PBMCs or T cells enriched from blood (not recorded which). The CDR3 DNA reads TGTGCCAGCAGTCTCCCCCAGAACAGGGCGAGCTACGAGCAGTACTTC. Translated: CASSLPQNRASYEQYF.